This record covers a single T cell receptor beta chain. What it binds is not known. The data derive from a study of response to subunit inactivated influenza vaccine. Whole-study findings and limits: The authors proposed limited new T cell recruitment per seasonal influenza vaccination.

MiXCR, applied by TCRdb to the RT-PCR reads, yields one record per CDR3 protein. Of roughly 500,000 distinct CDR3 sequences in the sample, 15% to 20% were seen once. With 3 bases removed from V and 2 bases from J, the gap between germline ends came to 13 bases. This CDR3 has 14 residues. Looked up from germline, CDR1 is DFQATT and CDR2 is SNEGSKA (reference sequence). This specimen consisted of CD4+ T cells sorted from PBMCs, obtained around 2 years after vaccination. The sequence came from a man between 50 and 70 years old who received an inactivated influenza vaccine. This rearrangement joins TRBV20-1 to TRBJ2-5; tentatively, D is TRBD1 (6 bases). CDR3 loop: CSARPRGLQETQYF. As DNA, the CDR3 is TGCAGTGCTAGGCCTAGGGGGTTGCAAGAGACCCAGTACTTC.